These 14 T cell receptor beta chains were sequenced from one sample in a study of CD8 T cells in Susac syndrome. RNA, at about 0.45 to 1 ug, was reverse transcribed with random hexamers. TCRdb reprocessed the immunoSEQ multiplex PCR reads with MiXCR, giving one entry per CDR3 protein. The table records 140,000 or so distinct CDR3 sequences, 95% of them present only once. Source material: CD4+ T cells from PBMCs. The receptors come from a human donor with multiple sclerosis.

This clonotype has a single count. The chain carries TRBV30 and TRBJ2-7; TRBD1 aligns across 8 bases. J was trimmed by 5 bases and V by 3 bases; bases with no gene match: 6. This CDR3 has 13 amino acids. Germline CDR1 and CDR2: GTSNPN and SVGIG (reference sequence). CDR3 amino acids: CAWRRTGTNEQYF. For the CDR3, the DNA is TGTGCCTGGAGGCGGACAGGGACCAACGAGCAGTACTTC. Filled out from reference TRBV30 and TRBJ2-7, the complete variable domain reads SQTIHQWPATLVQPVGSPLSLECTVEGTSNPNLYWYRQAAGRGLQLLFYSVGIGQISSEVPQNLSASRPQDRQFILSSKKLLLSDSGFYLCAWRRTGTNEQYFGPGTRLTVT.

The genes are TRBV7-9 and TRBJ2-1; D possibly matches TRBD1 or TRBD2 (7 bases each). The CDR3 has 16 residues. CDR1 is SEHNR, CDR2 FQNEAQ, per germline (reference sequence). V was trimmed by 5 bases and J by 4 bases, leaving 18 bases between them. CDR3 DNA sequence: TGTGCCAGCAGCCGAAGCGGGACAGCTGAGTACAATGAGCAGTTCTTC. It is translated as CASSRSGTAEYNEQFF. Together with reference TRBV7-9 and TRBJ2-1, the CDR3 gives the full variable domain: DTGVSQNPRHKITKRGQNVTFRCDPISEHNRLYWYRQTLGQGPEFLTYFQNEAQLEKSRLLSDRFSAERPKGSFSTLEIQRTEQGDSAMYLCASSRSGTAEYNEQFFGPGTRLTVL.

This clonotype appeared a single time. The V call is TRBV12-3 or TRBV12-4, the J call TRBJ1-4, with 7 bases lining up with TRBD1. J gave up 1 base and V 5 bases, and 10 bases lay outside the gene matches. The CDR3 consists of 17 residues. CDR3 nucleotide sequence: TGTGCCAGCAGTCCCCAGGCAAGGGGGCTAACTAATGAAAAACTGTTTTTT. Protein sequence: CASSPQARGLTNEKLFF.

The chain carries TRBV6-6 and TRBJ1-5; weak D call: TRBD1 (5 bases). The CDR3 loop spans 15 amino acids. Deletions cut 2 bases from V and 4 bases from J, with 12 bases between. Germline CDR1 reads MNHNY; CDR2 reads SVGAGI (reference sequence). In nucleotides, the CDR3 is TGTGCCAGCAGTTACCGCCAGGGAGGAAATCAGCCCCAGCATTTT. Amino acid sequence: CASSYRQGGNQPQHF.

This clonotype was seen only once. This rearrangement joins TRBV9 to TRBJ2-7; 11 bases line up with TRBD2. With V trimmed by 0 bases and J by 5 bases, 4 bases remained unmatched. The CDR3 runs to 15 residues. The germline CDR1 and CDR2 sequences are SGDLS and YYNGEE. The CDR3 reads CASSVGSGLADEQYF. The CDR3 region has the DNA TGTGCCAGCAGCGTAGGGTCGGGACTAGCGGACGAGCAGTACTTC.

The chain uses TRBV7-3 and TRBJ1-1; D may be TRBD1 (5 bases). V gave up 0 bases and J gave up 2 bases, with 13 bases separating them. Germline CDR1 SGHTA, CDR2 FQGTGA. This CDR3 spans 16 amino acids. CDR3 protein: CASSLTTGRGNTEAFF. The CDR3 nucleotides read TGTGCCAGCAGCTTAACCACAGGACGGGGCAACACTGAAGCTTTCTTT.

The chain is built from TRBV19 and TRBJ2-5; the D gene could be TRBD1 or TRBD2 (5 bases each). This CDR3 comprises 14 residues. Trimming cost V 8 bases and J 5 bases, with 18 bases left between them. Germline V gives CDR1 LNHDA, CDR2 SQIVND (reference sequence). CDR3 bases: TGTGCCAGTGAAATGACGGGACGGAGGGAGACCCAGTACTTC. It specifies CASEMTGRRETQYF. Filled out from reference TRBV19 and TRBJ2-5, the complete variable domain reads DGGITQSPKYLFRKEGQNVTLSCEQNLNHDAMYWYRQDPGQGLRLIYYSQIVNDFQKGDIAEGYSVSREKKESFPLTVTSAQKNPTAFYLCASEMTGRRETQYFGPGTRLLVL.

This chain joins TRBV7-9 and TRBJ2-1; tentative D call: TRBD1 (5 bases). Germline-derived CDR1 and CDR2 are SEHNR and FQNEAQ (reference sequence). Trimming left V 2 bases short and J 8 bases short, with 10 bases between. This CDR3 has 13 residues. CDR3 sequence (DNA): TGTGCCAGCAGCTTAAAGGGGTACCATGAGCAGTTCTTC. Translation gives CASSLKGYHEQFF.

The J gene is TRBJ2-5, the V gene TRBV27; D possibly uses TRBD1 or TRBD2 (5 bases each). Trimming shortened V by 4 bases and J by 5 bases, and 17 bases separated the two germline ends. Germline loops: CDR1 MNHEY, CDR2 SMNVEV (reference sequence). The CDR3 contains 15 residues. The CDR3 protein is CASSSLGVSGETQYF. DNA for the CDR3: TGTGCCAGCAGTTCGTTGGGGGTTTCGGGGGAGACCCAGTACTTC.

The V call is TRBV24-1, the J call TRBJ2-3, with a tentative D call TRBD1 (6 bases). Germline V gene data show CDR1 as KGHDR and CDR2 as SFDVKD. This CDR3 has 13 residues. Trimming stripped 4 bases from V and 8 bases from J, with 12 bases between. The CDR3 sequence is CATSETGSPTQYF. CDR3 coding DNA: TGTGCCACCAGTGAAACAGGGTCCCCTACGCAGTATTTT.

The CDR3 sequence: CATSDWGSSYNEQFF. The CDR3 DNA follows: TGTGCCACCAGTGATTGGGGGAGCTCCTACAATGAGCAGTTCTTC. The rearrangement uses TRBV24-1 and TRBJ2-1, with D possibly being TRBD1 or TRBD2 (5 bases each). V lost 2 bases and J lost 0, with 7 bases in between. Germline values: CDR1 KGHDR, CDR2 SFDVKD. The CDR3 is 15 amino acids.

This sequence joins TRBV6-5 and TRBJ1-1; D is uncertain. Trimming left V 6 bases short and J 1 base short, with 9 bases between. Germline CDR1 is MNHEY and CDR2 is SVGAGI. The CDR3 sequence is 13 residues long. CDR3 region: CASRTDWNTEAFF. The CDR3 DNA is TGTGCCAGCAGAACGGACTGGAACACTGAAGCTTTCTTT.

This chain connects TRBV7-2 to TRBJ1-1; tentatively, D is TRBD1 (5 bases). CDR1 is SGHTA and CDR2 is FQGNSA in the germline V gene. V gave up 5 bases and J gave up 4 bases, with 14 bases separating them. The CDR3 is made up of 14 amino acids. CDR3 sequence (DNA): TGTGCCAGCAGCCCCACACAGGTGCGCACTGAAGCTTTCTTT. Its protein is CASSPTQVRTEAFF. Filled out from reference TRBV7-2 and TRBJ1-1, the complete variable domain reads GAGVSQSPSNKVTEKGKDVELRCDPISGHTALYWYRQSLGQGLEFLIYFQGNSAPDKSGLPSDRFSAERTGGSVSTLTIQRTQQEDSAVYLCASSPTQVRTEAFFGQGTRLTVV.

This chain uses TRBV29-1 with TRBJ1-5; 7 bases match TRBD1. CDR3 length: 13 amino acids. V trimming: 5 bases; J trimming: 5 bases; junction bases outside the gene matches: 6. The germline gives CDR1 SQVTM, CDR2 ANQGSEA. The CDR3 DNA reads TGCAGCGTTCAGGGGGGAAGAGATCAGCCCCAGCATTTT. Its protein is CSVQGGRDQPQHF.